These T cell receptor beta chains were read from a single sample in a study of blood T cell repertoires in COVID-19. The repertoire was sequenced with immunoSEQ multiplex PCR; TCRdb's copy has only in-frame clones and lacks some. The data hold approximately 66,000 clones, with roughly 84% observed a single time. Material for sequencing was peripheral blood. These TCRs come from a man aged 45 to 65 with active COVID-19. Each CDR3 is given with its conserved first and last residue. A D gene is named only where the DNA matches it firmly. Clone sizes are given selectively: once, few, many, or a class where the clone is expanded.

size	J	V	D	DNA	CDR3
.	TRBJ1-5	TRBV6-6	TRBD1	TGTGCTACTCAACAGGGGGCCGGGCAGCCCCAGCATTTT	CATQQGAGQPQHF
.	TRBJ2-1	TRBV7-9	TRBD1	TGTGCCAGCAGGATCCGCCGGGACAGGGGGTTGGATGAGCAGTTCTTC	CASRIRRDRGLDEQFF
.	TRBJ2-7	TRBV5-6	TRBD1	TGTGCTACCCGTCTGGTGGGACAGGGGGATGCCGAGCAGTACTTC	CATRLVGQGDAEQYF
.	TRBJ2-3	TRBV9	.	TGTGCCAGCAGCGTAGTTCCCAGGGGCACAGATACGCAGTATTTT	CASSVVPRGTDTQYF
.	TRBJ2-2	TRBV4-2	.	TGTGCCAGCAGCCAAGAAGTTGCAGGGAACACCGGGGAGCTGTTTTTT	CASSQEVAGNTGELFF
.	TRBJ1-5	TRBV19	.	TGTGCCAGTAGTATAGGTTCGGGGTATAGCAATCAGCCCCAGCATTTT	CASSIGSGYSNQPQHF
.	TRBJ1-5	TRBV29-1	.	TGCAGCGTTAAAGGAACTAATCAGCCCCAGCATTTT	CSVKGTNQPQHF
.	TRBJ2-5	TRBV2	TRBD1	TGTGCCAGCAGTGAACGTCAGGGGGCGGAGACCCAGTACTTC	CASSERQGAETQYF
.	TRBJ1-5	TRBV15	.	TGTGCCACCAGCAGAGATTCTACAACAGGGTTTAGCAATCAGCCCCAGCATTTT	CATSRDSTTGFSNQPQHF
.	TRBJ2-1	TRBV11-3	TRBD2	TGTGCCAGCAGCGAGGGACTAGGGAGGGGCAATGAGCAGTTCTTC	CASSEGLGRGNEQFF
.	TRBJ2-3	TRBV9	.	TGTGCCAGCAGCCCCACAGGGGGGGCAGATACGCAGTATTTT	CASSPTGGADTQYF
.	TRBJ2-1	TRBV19	.	TGTGCCACCCAAACTCAGGGGCAGGGTGAGCAGTTCTTC	CATQTQGQGEQFF
.	TRBJ2-7	TRBV7-9	TRBD1	TGTGCCAGCAGCTTAGGGGACAGGGGTCTTCGGTACTTC	CASSLGDRGLRYF
few	TRBJ1-5	TRBV5-4	TRBD1	TGTGCCAGCAGCCTAGACAGGGGAGTAGGACAGCCCCAGCATTTT	CASSLDRGVGQPQHF
.	TRBJ1-1	TRBV27	TRBD1	TGTGCCAGCAGTTCGCCACCAGGGGGCGGTTCCACTGAAGCTTTCTTT	CASSSPPGGGSTEAFF
.	TRBJ1-1	TRBV5-1	.	TGCGCCAGCAGTCGACAAACAGGTTTTGGAGAAGCTTTCTTT	CASSRQTGFGEAFF
.	TRBJ1-1	TRBV3-1/TRBV3-2	.	TGTGCCAGCAGCCAAGCCGTTATGCAGGGGAACACTGAAGCTTTCTTT	CASSQAVMQGNTEAFF
.	TRBJ1-2	TRBV3-1/TRBV3-2	TRBD1	TGTGCCAGCAGCCAAGGGACAGGGAACTATGGCTACACCTTC	CASSQGTGNYGYTF
few	TRBJ2-1	TRBV11-2	TRBD1	TGTGCCAGCAGCCCTGGGACAGGGGATGTGGGTGAGCAGTTCTTC	CASSPGTGDVGEQFF
few	TRBJ2-7	TRBV5-1	.	TGCGCCAGCAGCTTGAGGTCAGGGGACTACGAGCAGTACTTC	CASSLRSGDYEQYF
.	TRBJ2-2	TRBV27	TRBD1	TGTGCCAGCAGGGGCATCCGGGACAGTGCGAACACCGGGGAGCTGTTTTTT	CASRGIRDSANTGELFF
.	TRBJ2-1	TRBV5-5	TRBD2	TGTGCCAGCAGCCCCGGACTAGCGGGAGGGCATGAGCAGTTCTTC	CASSPGLAGGHEQFF
.	TRBJ2-2	TRBV6-5	.	TGTGCCAGCAAAAACAGGGTAGGAGGGGAGCTGTTTTTT	CASKNRVGGELFF
.	TRBJ2-7	TRBV29-1	.	TGCAGCGTCCACACCCCACCGCACCCCGGCAGGGTAGCTAGCTACGAGCAGTACTTC	CSVHTPPHPGRVASYEQYF
.	TRBJ2-1	TRBV19	.	TGTGCCAGTAGTAGGGGGGTCAATGAGCAGTTCTTC	CASSRGVNEQFF
.	TRBJ2-5	TRBV19	TRBD1	TGTGCCAGTAGTGTGACAGGGGCGGGAGAGACCCAGTACTTC	CASSVTGAGETQYF
.	TRBJ1-1	TRBV19	.	TGTGCCAGTTCTGGACAGCTCAACACTGAAGCTTTCTTT	CASSGQLNTEAFF
.	TRBJ1-5	TRBV19	.	TGTGCCAGTAAGAGTGACGGAGGCAATCAGCCCCAGCATTTT	CASKSDGGNQPQHF
.	TRBJ1-1	TRBV7-9	TRBD1	TGTGCCAGCAGCTCACTGACAGGGGTGGACACTGAAGCTTTCTTT	CASSSLTGVDTEAFF
.	TRBJ2-1	TRBV7-6	TRBD2	TGTGCCAGCAGCTTAGGAACTAGCGGGAGACGTAATGAGCAGTTCTTC	CASSLGTSGRRNEQFF
.	TRBJ2-3	TRBV13	.	TGTGCCAGCAGCTTTTATCGCGGAGGGGGCACAGATACGCAGTATTTT	CASSFYRGGGTDTQYF
few	TRBJ2-7	TRBV14	.	TGTGCCAGCAGCCTCCTGGGGGGGGCCGGGGAGCAGTACTTC	CASSLLGGAGEQYF
.	TRBJ2-2	TRBV25-1	TRBD2	TGTGCCAGCAGTGAACGGGGAGGGCAGGGCTCCGGGGAGCTGTTTTTT	CASSERGGQGSGELFF
.	TRBJ1-1	TRBV15	.	TGTGCCACCAGCAGAGATTGGGAGTTTACGACTGAAGCTTTCTTT	CATSRDWEFTTEAFF
.	TRBJ1-2	TRBV28	.	TGTGCCAGCACCATTTATAGTAACTATGGCTACACCTTC	CASTIYSNYGYTF
.	TRBJ2-7	TRBV25-1	TRBD2	TGTGCCAGCACCGTAGCGGGGGCCTACGAGCAGTACTTC	CASTVAGAYEQYF
.	TRBJ2-2	TRBV7-3	.	TGTGCCAGCAGCCGAGTCAGGGACACCGGGGAGCTGTTTTTT	CASSRVRDTGELFF
.	TRBJ2-1	TRBV14	.	TGTGCCAGCAGCCGTGGAGGTAGTCTGGATGAGCAGTTCTTC	CASSRGGSLDEQFF
.	TRBJ2-3	TRBV7-9	.	TGTGCCAGCAGCTTAGAGTCGGCCGGGGATACGCAGTATTTT	CASSLESAGDTQYF
once	TRBJ2-5	TRBV9	.	TGTGCCAGCAGCCCAGGCCGGGACTCCCGCGGAGAGACCCAGTACTTC	CASSPGRDSRGETQYF
.	TRBJ1-1	TRBV18	.	TGTGCCAGCTCACCATTGGGGACTAACACTGAAGCTTTCTTT	CASSPLGTNTEAFF
.	TRBJ1-5	TRBV7-9	.	TGTGCCAGCAGCCCAAACGTAGGAGGGGCTGACCCTCAGCCCCAGCATTTT	CASSPNVGGADPQPQHF
.	TRBJ1-1	TRBV19	.	TGTGCCACAAAACTTGGGGGCCACACTGAAGCTTTCTTT	CATKLGGHTEAFF
.	TRBJ1-2	TRBV19	.	TGTGCCAGTAGTATCGGGACTATTGATGGCTACACCTTC	CASSIGTIDGYTF
.	TRBJ2-7	TRBV4-1	TRBD2	TGCGCCAGCAGCCAAGGGGTGCTCCGGCGGGGGAAGACCTACGAGCAGTACTTC	CASSQGVLRRGKTYEQYF
.	TRBJ1-3	TRBV5-4	.	TGTGCCAGCAGCTTGAGCGAGGCTCGCTCTGGAAACACCATATATTTT	CASSLSEARSGNTIYF
once	TRBJ1-2	TRBV24-1	TRBD1	TGTGCCACCAGTGATTTGGGACAGGGCTATGGCTACACCTTC	CATSDLGQGYGYTF
.	TRBJ2-2	TRBV11-2	TRBD2	TGTGCCAGCAGCCACCCGGGACTAGCGGGGATTACCGGGGAGCTGTTTTTT	CASSHPGLAGITGELFF
.	TRBJ1-1	TRBV7-9	TRBD1	TGTGCCAGCAGCCGGGGACAGGGGAACACTGAAGCTTTCTTT	CASSRGQGNTEAFF
.	TRBJ2-5	TRBV14	.	TGTGCCAGCAGCGATTGGCCGGAGACGACCCAGTACTTC	CASSDWPETTQYF
.	TRBJ1-1	TRBV7-9	.	TGTGCCAGCAAGGGAGAGTTCACTGAAGCTTTCTTT	CASKGEFTEAFF
.	TRBJ1-6	TRBV6-5	.	TGTGCCAGCGGGCCCTATAATTCACCCCTCCACTTT	CASGPYNSPLHF
.	TRBJ1-2	TRBV2	TRBD1	TGTGCCAGCAGCAACCAGGGGGCGCATGGCTACACCTTC	CASSNQGAHGYTF